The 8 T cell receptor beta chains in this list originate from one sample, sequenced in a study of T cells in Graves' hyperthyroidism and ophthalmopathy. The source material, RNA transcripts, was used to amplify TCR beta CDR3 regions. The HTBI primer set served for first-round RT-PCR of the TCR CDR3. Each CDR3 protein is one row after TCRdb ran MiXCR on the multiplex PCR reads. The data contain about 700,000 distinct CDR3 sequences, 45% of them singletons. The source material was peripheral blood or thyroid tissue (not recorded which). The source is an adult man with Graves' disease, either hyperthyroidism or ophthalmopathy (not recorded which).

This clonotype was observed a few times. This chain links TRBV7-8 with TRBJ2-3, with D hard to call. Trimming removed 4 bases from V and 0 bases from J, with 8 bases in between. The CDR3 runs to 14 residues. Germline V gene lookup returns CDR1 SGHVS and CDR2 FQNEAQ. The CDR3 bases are TGTGCCAGCAGCTACGAAACTAGCACAGATACGCAGTATTTT. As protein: CASSYETSTDTQYF.

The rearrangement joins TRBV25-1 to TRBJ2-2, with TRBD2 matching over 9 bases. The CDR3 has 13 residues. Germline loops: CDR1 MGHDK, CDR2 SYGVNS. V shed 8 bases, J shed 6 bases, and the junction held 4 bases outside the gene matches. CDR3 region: CASAPSGAGELFF. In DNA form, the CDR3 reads TGTGCCAGCGCACCTAGCGGGGCCGGGGAGCTGTTTTTT.

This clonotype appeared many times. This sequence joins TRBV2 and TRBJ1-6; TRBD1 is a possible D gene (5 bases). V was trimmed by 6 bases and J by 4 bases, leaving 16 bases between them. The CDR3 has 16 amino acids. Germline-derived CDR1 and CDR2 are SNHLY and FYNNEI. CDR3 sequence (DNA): TGTGCCAGCAGCGCCTCAGGGTCCGCTTATAATTCACCCCTCCACTTT. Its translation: CASSASGSAYNSPLHF.

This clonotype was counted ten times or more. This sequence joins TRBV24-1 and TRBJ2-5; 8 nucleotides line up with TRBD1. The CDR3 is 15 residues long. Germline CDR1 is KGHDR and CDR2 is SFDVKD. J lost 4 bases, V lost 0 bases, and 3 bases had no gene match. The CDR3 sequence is CATSDLTGGGETQYF. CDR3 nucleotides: TGTGCCACCAGTGATTTGACAGGGGGTGGAGAGACCCAGTACTTC.

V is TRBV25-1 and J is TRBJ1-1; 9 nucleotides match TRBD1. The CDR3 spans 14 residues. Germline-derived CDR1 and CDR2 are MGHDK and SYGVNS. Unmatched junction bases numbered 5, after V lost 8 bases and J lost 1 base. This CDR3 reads CASRDRARNTEAFF. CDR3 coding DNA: TGTGCCAGCCGGGACAGGGCGAGGAACACTGAAGCTTTCTTT. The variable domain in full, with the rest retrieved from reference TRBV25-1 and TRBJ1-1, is EADIYQTPRYLVIGTGKKITLECSQTMGHDKMYWYQQDPGMELHLIHYSYGVNSTEKGDLSSESTVSRIRTEHFPLTLESARPSHTSQYLCASRDRARNTEAFFGQGTRLTVV.

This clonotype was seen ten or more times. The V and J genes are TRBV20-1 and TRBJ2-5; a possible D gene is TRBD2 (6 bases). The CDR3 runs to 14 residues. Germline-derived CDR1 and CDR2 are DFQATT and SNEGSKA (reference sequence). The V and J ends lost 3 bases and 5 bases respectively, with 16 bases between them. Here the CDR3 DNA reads TGCAGTGCTAGGTTGGGGTGGGGGGACGAGACCCAGTACTTC. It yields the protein CSARLGWGDETQYF.

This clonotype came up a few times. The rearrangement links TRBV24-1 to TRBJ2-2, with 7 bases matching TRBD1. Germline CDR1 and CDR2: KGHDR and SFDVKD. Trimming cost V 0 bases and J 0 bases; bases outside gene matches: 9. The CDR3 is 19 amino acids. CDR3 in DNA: TGTGCCACCAGTGATTTGGGGACGACAGGGTCGGCGAACACCGGGGAGCTGTTTTTT. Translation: CATSDLGTTGSANTGELFF.

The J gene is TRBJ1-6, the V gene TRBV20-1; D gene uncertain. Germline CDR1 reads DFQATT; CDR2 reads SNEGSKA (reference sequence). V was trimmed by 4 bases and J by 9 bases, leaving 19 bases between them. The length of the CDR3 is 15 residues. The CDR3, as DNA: TGCAGTGCTATCCGGACCGACGGTCAATTTTCACCCCTCCACTTT. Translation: CSAIRTDGQFSPLHF.